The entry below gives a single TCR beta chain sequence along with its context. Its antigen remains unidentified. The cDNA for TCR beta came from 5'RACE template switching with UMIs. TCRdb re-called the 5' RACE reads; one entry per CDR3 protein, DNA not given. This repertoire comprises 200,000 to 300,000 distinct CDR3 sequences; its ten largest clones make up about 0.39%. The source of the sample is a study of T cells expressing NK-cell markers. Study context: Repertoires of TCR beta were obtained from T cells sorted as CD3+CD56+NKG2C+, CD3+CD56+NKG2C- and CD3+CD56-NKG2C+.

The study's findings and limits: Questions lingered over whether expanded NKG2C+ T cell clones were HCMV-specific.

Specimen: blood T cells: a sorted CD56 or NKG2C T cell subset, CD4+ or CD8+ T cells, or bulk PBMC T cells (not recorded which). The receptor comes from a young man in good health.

The CDR3 loop reads CASTALVGREFNNEQFF. V is TRBV12-3 or TRBV12-4 and J is TRBJ2-1; TCRdb lists TRBD2, though no DNA is available to test this call. The CDR3 covers 17 residues.